This T cell receptor beta chain was retrieved from a study of cytotoxic CD8 clonotypes in ibrutinib-treated CLL. Study overall: The sample average was 255,043 productive templates and 100,000 or so productive rearrangements.

Assay used: immunoSEQ multiplex PCR; TCRdb lists only in-frame clones, some missing. The table records about 140,000 clones, roughly three quarters of them present only once. As to this clone: Its antigen is still unknown.

Study-level results: Age-matched healthy donor levels were exceeded by baseline clonality, which tracked circulating CD8+ T-cell counts. Public clonotypes were rare and shrank or held steady on treatment.

There are 18 residues in the CDR3. Germline lookup yields CDR1 SGHRS and CDR2 YFSETQ. Trimming took 0 bases from V and 0 from J, leaving 13 bases between them. The source is a human donor with chronic lymphocytic leukemia. Material: PBMCs, obtained after 24 months of ibrutinib treatment. The rearrangement uses TRBV5-1 and TRBJ1-6, with D possibly being TRBD1 (5 bases). CDR3 loop: CASSLVGHLSSYNSPLHF. CDR3 in DNA: TGCGCCAGCAGCTTGGTCGGACACTTGAGCTCCTATAATTCACCCCTCCACTTT.